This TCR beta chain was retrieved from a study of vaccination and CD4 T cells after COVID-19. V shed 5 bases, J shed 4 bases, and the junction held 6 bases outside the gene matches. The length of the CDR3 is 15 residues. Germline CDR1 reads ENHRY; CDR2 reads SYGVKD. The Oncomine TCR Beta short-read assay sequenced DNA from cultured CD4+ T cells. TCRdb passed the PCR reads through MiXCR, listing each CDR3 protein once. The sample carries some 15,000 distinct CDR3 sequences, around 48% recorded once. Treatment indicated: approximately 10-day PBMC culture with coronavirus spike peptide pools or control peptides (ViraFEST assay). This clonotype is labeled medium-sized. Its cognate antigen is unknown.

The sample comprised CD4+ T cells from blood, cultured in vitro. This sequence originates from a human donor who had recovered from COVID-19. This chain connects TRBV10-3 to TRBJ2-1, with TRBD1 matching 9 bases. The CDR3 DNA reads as TGTGCCATCAGTCGGACAGGGGCATCATACAATGAGCAGTTCTTC. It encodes CAISRTGASYNEQFF.